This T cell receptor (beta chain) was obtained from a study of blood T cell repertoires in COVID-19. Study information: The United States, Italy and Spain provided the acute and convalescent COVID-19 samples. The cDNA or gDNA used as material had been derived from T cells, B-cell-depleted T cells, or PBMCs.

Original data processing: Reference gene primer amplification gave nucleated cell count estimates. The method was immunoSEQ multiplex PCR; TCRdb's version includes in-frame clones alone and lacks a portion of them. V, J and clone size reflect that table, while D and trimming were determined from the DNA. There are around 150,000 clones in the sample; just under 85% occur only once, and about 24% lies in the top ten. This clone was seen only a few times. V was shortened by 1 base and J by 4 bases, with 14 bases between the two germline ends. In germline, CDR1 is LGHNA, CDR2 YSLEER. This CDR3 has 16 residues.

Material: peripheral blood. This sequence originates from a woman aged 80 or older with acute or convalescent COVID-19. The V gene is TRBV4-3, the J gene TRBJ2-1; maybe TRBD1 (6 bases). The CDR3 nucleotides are TGCGCCAGCAGCCAAGTCGAAGGGGGAGAATACAATGAGCAGTTCTTC. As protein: CASSQVEGGEYNEQFF.